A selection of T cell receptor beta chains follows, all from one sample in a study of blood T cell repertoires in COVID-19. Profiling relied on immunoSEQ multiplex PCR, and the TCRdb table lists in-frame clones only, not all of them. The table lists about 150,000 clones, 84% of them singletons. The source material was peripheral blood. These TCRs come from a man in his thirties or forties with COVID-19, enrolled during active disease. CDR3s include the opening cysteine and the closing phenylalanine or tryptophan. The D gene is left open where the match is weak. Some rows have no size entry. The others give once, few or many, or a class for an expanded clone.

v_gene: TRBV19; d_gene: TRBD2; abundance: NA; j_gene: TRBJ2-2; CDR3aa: CASSIIPPGLAGTGELFF; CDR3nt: TGTGCCAGTAGTATAATACCGCCGGGACTAGCGGGAACCGGGGAGCTGTTTTTT
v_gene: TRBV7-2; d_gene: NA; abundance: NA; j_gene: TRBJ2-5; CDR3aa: CASSPLRSETQYF; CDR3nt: TGTGCCAGCAGCCCTCTTCGGTCGGAGACCCAGTACTTC
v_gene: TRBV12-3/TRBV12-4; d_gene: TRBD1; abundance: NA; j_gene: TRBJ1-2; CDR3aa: CASSLQGKTGYTF; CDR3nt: TGTGCCAGCAGCCTACAGGGGAAGACTGGCTACACCTTC
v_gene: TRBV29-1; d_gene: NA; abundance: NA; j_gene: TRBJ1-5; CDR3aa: CSVDGGTNQPQHF; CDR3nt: TGCAGCGTTGATGGGGGGACGAATCAGCCCCAGCATTTT
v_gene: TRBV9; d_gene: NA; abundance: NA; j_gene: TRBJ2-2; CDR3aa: CASSVEQGSTGELFF; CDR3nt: TGTGCCAGCAGCGTAGAACAGGGTAGTACCGGGGAGCTGTTTTTT
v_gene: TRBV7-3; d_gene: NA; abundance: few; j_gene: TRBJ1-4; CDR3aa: CASSLCRVRGEKLFF; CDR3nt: TGTGCCAGCAGCTTGTGCAGGGTGAGGGGGGAAAAACTGTTTTTT
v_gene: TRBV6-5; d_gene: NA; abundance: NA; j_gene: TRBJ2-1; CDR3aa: CAIRDILGGSNEQFF; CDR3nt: TGTGCCATCAGGGACATACTAGGGGGTTCGAATGAGCAGTTCTTC
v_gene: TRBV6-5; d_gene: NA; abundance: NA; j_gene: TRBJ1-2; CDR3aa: CASRMSGGFIYGYTF; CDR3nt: TGTGCCAGCAGAATGTCGGGGGGATTTATCTATGGCTACACCTTC
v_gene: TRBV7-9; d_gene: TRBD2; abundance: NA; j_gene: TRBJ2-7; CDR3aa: CASSTSGGYEQYF; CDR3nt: TGTGCCAGCAGTACTAGCGGGGGATACGAGCAGTACTTC
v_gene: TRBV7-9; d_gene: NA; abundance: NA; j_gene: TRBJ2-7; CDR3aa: CASSSPSWLAGQAYEQYF; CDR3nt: TGTGCCAGCAGCTCCCCAAGTTGGTTGGCGGGCCAGGCCTACGAGCAGTACTTC
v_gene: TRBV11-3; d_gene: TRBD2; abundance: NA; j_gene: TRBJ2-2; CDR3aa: CASSFRRLAANTGELFF; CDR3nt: TGTGCCAGCAGCTTCCGAAGACTAGCGGCGAACACCGGGGAGCTGTTTTTT
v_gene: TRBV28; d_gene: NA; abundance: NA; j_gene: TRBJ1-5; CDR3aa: CASSRTGSLGNQPQHF; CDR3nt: TGTGCCAGCAGCCGCACCGGGAGTCTAGGGAATCAGCCCCAGCATTTT
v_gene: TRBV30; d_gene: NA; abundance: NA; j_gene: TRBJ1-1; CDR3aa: CAWSVRVTEAFF; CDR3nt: TGTGCCTGGAGTGTACGGGTCACTGAAGCTTTCTTT
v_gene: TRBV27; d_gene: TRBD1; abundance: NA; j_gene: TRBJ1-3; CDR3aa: CASSLGGQGAYTIYF; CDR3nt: TGTGCCAGCAGTTTAGGGGGACAGGGGGCCTACACCATATATTTT
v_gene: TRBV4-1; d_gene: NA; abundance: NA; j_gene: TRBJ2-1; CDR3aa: CASSQDPAGVADEQFF; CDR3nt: TGCGCCAGCAGCCAAGATCCCGCAGGGGTCGCGGATGAGCAGTTCTTC
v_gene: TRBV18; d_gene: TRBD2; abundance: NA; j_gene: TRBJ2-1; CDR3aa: CASSPDSGRAQTHEQFF; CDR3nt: TGTGCCAGCTCACCTGATAGCGGGAGGGCCCAAACCCATGAGCAGTTCTTC
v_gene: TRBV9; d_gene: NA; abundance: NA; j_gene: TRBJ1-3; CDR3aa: CASSVVPDTAGGNTIYF; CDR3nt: TGTGCCAGCAGCGTAGTTCCCGACACGGCGGGTGGAAACACCATATATTTT